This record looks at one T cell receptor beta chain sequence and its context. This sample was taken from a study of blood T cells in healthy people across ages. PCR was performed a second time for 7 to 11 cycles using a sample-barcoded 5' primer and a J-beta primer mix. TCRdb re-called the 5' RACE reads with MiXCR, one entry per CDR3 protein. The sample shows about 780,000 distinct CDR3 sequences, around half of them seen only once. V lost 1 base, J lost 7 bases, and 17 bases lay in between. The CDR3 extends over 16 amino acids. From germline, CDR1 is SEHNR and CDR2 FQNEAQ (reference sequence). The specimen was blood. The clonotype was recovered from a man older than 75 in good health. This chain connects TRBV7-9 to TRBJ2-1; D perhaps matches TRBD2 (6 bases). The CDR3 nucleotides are TGTGCCAGCAGCTTAGGAGGGGCGGGGTCGGGGAATGAGCAGTTCTTC. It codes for CASSLGGAGSGNEQFF.